Below are 30 T cell receptor beta chains sequenced from a single sample in a study of blood T cells in healthy people across ages. Primed by a sample-barcoded 5' primer and a J-beta primer mix, a second PCR proceeded for about 6 to 11 cycles. Each CDR3 protein gets one entry after TCRdb re-called the 5' RACE reads with MiXCR. The sample lists over 1,500,000 distinct CDR3 sequences, more than 35% occurring once. Sequenced sample: blood. These receptors were taken from a human donor in good health.

The rearrangement uses TRBV12-3 or TRBV12-4 and TRBJ1-4; no firm D call. The V gene lost 5 bases and the J gene lost 6 bases, with 13 bases spanning the gap. This CDR3 contains 14 residues. The CDR3 protein is CASSRVAWDEKLFF. In DNA, the CDR3 is TGTGCCAGCAGTCGAGTCGCTTGGGATGAAAAACTGTTTTTT.

The chain combines TRBV3-1 with TRBJ2-7; 9 nucleotides line up with TRBD2. Germline CDR1 LGHDT, CDR2 YNNKEL (reference sequence). This CDR3 has 15 amino acids. The trim removed 0 bases at V and 6 bases at J, leaving 6 bases unmatched. For the CDR3, the DNA is TGTGCCAGCAGCCAAGATCCCAGCGGGGGGTTCGAGCAGTACTTC. Translated, it gives CASSQDPSGGFEQYF.

V usage is TRBV5-1 and J usage is TRBJ1-1; D is ambiguous. Between the trimmed V and J ends, which lost 0 bases and 7 bases, there was a span of 13 bases. The CDR3 sequence is 14 residues long. Germline CDR1 SGHRS, CDR2 YFSETQ. CDR3 in amino acids: CASSLAVTSLEAFF. The DNA for the CDR3 is TGCGCCAGCAGCTTGGCAGTGACATCTCTTGAAGCTTTCTTT. Complete variable domain (other parts from reference TRBV5-1 and TRBJ1-1): KAGVTQTPRYLIKTRGQQVTLSCSPISGHRSVSWYQQTPGQGLQFLFEYFSETQRNKGNFPGRFSGRQFSNSRSEMNVSTLELGDSALYLCASSLAVTSLEAFFGQGTRLTVV.

V gene TRBV9 combines with J gene TRBJ2-1; D assignment may be TRBD1 or TRBD2 (5 bases each). The germline V and J ends were trimmed by 2 bases and 5 bases, with 8 bases remaining between them. The CDR3 has 13 amino acids. The germline V gene has CDR1 SGDLS and CDR2 YYNGEE. CDR3 in amino acids: CASSVGGHNEQFF. CDR3 coding DNA: TGTGCCAGCAGCGTTGGGGGTCACAATGAGCAGTTCTTC.

This clonotype was counted a few times. The rearrangement uses TRBV27 and TRBJ2-5, with D tentatively TRBD1 (6 bases). CDR3 length equals 14 residues. Trimming removed 4 bases at V and 1 base at J, with 10 bases between. The germline CDR1 and CDR2 sequences are MNHEY and SMNVEV (reference sequence). CDR3 coding DNA: TGTGCCAGCAGTTCACAGGGATTCCAAGAGACCCAGTACTTC. Encoded protein: CASSSQGFQETQYF.

This clonotype has at least ten counts. A read error may produce the germline difference seen at one junction end. The rearrangement joins TRBV5-1 to TRBJ2-6, with D unclear. Germline CDR1 SGHRS, CDR2 YFSETQ. The CDR3 runs 14 residues. The CDR3 here is CASSLTAGANVLTF. CDR3 bases: TGTGCCAGCAGTTTAACAGCTGGGGCCAACGTCCTGACTTTC.

Points on this clonotype: A junction end diverges from the germline sequence, so it may reflect a read error. The rearrangement links TRBV7-2 to TRBJ2-1, with TRBD1 as a possible D gene (6 bases). Germline V gene lookup returns CDR1 SGHTA and CDR2 FQGNSA. The CDR3 runs to 17 residues. CDR3 residues: CASSLAPPQGANNKQFF. The CDR3 region has the DNA TGTGCCAGCAGCTTAGCTCCCCCACAGGGAGCAAACAATAAGCAGTTCTTC.

This chain connects TRBV5-1 to TRBJ2-3; D unresolved. This CDR3 has 16 residues. V was cut by 0 bases and J by 2 bases, with 13 bases left in between. Germline CDR1 reads SGHRS; CDR2 reads YFSETQ. The CDR3 nucleotides are TGCGCCAGCAGCTTGGGTATCCTGGGTGTCACAGATACGCAGTATTTT. It is translated as CASSLGILGVTDTQYF.

Ten or more counts support this clonotype. This rearrangement joins TRBV29-1 to TRBJ2-5; no clear D gene. Per the germline V gene, CDR1 is SQVTM and CDR2 is ANQGSEA. V lost 5 bases, J lost 5 bases, and 6 bases lay in between. CDR3 length equals 10 residues. In DNA, the CDR3 is TGCAGCGTTCGGGTCGAGACCCAGTACTTC. It translates to CSVRVETQYF.

The CDR3 sequence is CASSLEDDRVGEQFF. The CDR3 DNA is TGTGCCAGCAGCTTAGAGGATGACAGGGTGGGAGAGCAGTTCTTC. The gene calls are TRBV7-9 and TRBJ2-1, with 7 bases aligning to TRBD1. Per germline, CDR1 SEHNR and CDR2 FQNEAQ (reference sequence). The CDR3 sequence is 15 residues long. Trimming took 1 base from V and 10 from J; bases not matched to a gene: 10.

The sample holds a few counts of this clonotype. In DNA, the CDR3 is TGTGCCAGCAGCTCCTTGACAGGGAACTATGGCTACACCTTC. It codes for CASSSLTGNYGYTF. V and J are TRBV7-2 and TRBJ1-2; the match to TRBD1 covers 7 bases. The CDR3 totals 14 residues. V was clipped by 4 bases and J by 2 bases; unmatched bases: 4. Germline V gene data show CDR1 as SGHTA and CDR2 as FQGNSA.

This clonotype appeared a few times. The rearrangement joins TRBV4-1 to TRBJ1-2, with D perhaps matching TRBD1 (5 bases). CDR3 length equals 18 residues. The germline V gene has CDR1 MGHRA and CDR2 YSYEKL. The V and J ends lost 0 bases and 4 bases respectively, with 21 bases between them. CDR3 sequence reads: CASSQDKSQGWLFYGYTF. CDR3 nucleotide sequence: TGCGCCAGCAGCCAAGATAAGAGCCAGGGTTGGCTTTTCTATGGCTACACCTTC.

This chain links TRBV12-3 or TRBV12-4 with TRBJ2-1; D not certain. The V end lost 2 bases, the J end lost 5 bases, and 19 bases lay between the germline ends. There are 17 residues in the CDR3. CDR3 sequence reads: CASSLPRFLWRNNEQFF. The CDR3 nucleotides are TGTGCCAGCAGTTTACCCCGCTTCCTCTGGCGGAACAATGAGCAGTTCTTC.

This clonotype was found a few times. The chain couples TRBV20-1 to TRBJ2-7; D gene unclear. The CDR3 is 12 residues long. Per germline, CDR1 DFQATT and CDR2 SNEGSKA (reference sequence). V was clipped by 5 bases and J by 4 bases, with 12 bases between them. CDR3 protein: CSAASRSYEQYF. CDR3 nucleotide sequence: TGCAGTGCTGCATCCCGGTCGTACGAGCAGTACTTC.

This rearrangement joins TRBV4-3 to TRBJ2-1; the D is unclear. CDR3 size: 14 residues. Trimming stripped 3 bases from V and 4 bases from J, with 10 bases between. The germline V gene encodes CDR1 LGHNA and CDR2 YSLEER. CDR3 coding DNA: TGCGCCAGCAGCCATGAGTTGCCATACAATGAGCAGTTCTTC. Residues: CASSHELPYNEQFF.

The chain uses TRBV5-5 and TRBJ1-2, with D tentatively TRBD1 (6 bases). The CDR3 covers 15 residues. V dropped 4 bases and J dropped 3 bases, with 16 bases sitting between them. The V gene's germline CDR1 is SGHKS and CDR2 YYEKEE (reference sequence). This CDR3 is CASSQTGSLDYGYTF. CDR3 DNA sequence: TGTGCCAGCAGCCAGACAGGATCCCTCGACTATGGCTACACCTTC.

V usage is TRBV7-2 and J usage is TRBJ1-5; D possibly corresponds to TRBD1 (5 bases). The germline gives CDR1 SGHTA, CDR2 FQGNSA. This CDR3 contains 12 residues. V shed 4 bases and J shed 9 bases, with 10 bases lying between them. The CDR3 is CASSYLDRPQHF. The CDR3 bases are TGTGCCAGCAGCTACCTTGACAGGCCCCAGCATTTT.

This clonotype turned up a few times. V is TRBV20-1 and J is TRBJ1-5; D not certain. The CDR3 is 16 amino acids. Trimming removed 6 bases from V and 7 bases from J, with 25 bases in between. The germline V gene has CDR1 DFQATT and CDR2 SNEGSKA (reference sequence). The CDR3 sequence: CSAIPFQWSEGQPQHF. The CDR3 coding sequence is TGCAGTGCCATACCGTTTCAGTGGTCAGAGGGACAGCCCCAGCATTTT.

This clonotype was detected a few times. This chain joins TRBV7-2 and TRBJ2-7; D possibly corresponds to TRBD2 (5 bases). Trimming pared 3 bases from V and 1 base from J, leaving 10 bases between. The germline V gene encodes CDR1 SGHTA and CDR2 FQGNSA. The CDR3 has 14 residues. The CDR3 protein is CASSFLGVSYEQYF. The CDR3 DNA reads as TGTGCCAGCAGCTTTCTCGGGGTTTCCTACGAGCAGTACTTC.

The chain joins TRBV4-1 to TRBJ1-5; 7 nucleotides align to TRBD1. J was trimmed by 3 bases and V by 3 bases; bases with no gene match: 5. CDR1 is MGHRA, CDR2 YSYEKL, per germline. The length of the CDR3 is 15 residues. Here the CDR3 reads CASSQRDSNNQPQHF. The CDR3 nucleotides are TGCGCCAGCAGCCAGCGGGACAGCAACAATCAGCCCCAGCATTTT.

This clonotype has only a few counts. The chain has TRBV13 and TRBJ1-2, with 8 bases aligning to TRBD1. The CDR3 extends over 14 amino acids. Trimming removed 5 bases from V and 8 bases from J; junction bases left unmatched: 10. From germline, CDR1 is PRHDT and CDR2 FYEKMQ (reference sequence). DNA for the CDR3: TGTGCCAGCAGCCTCGACAGGGGCGCGGAAGGCTACACCTTC. Protein sequence: CASSLDRGAEGYTF.

The CDR3: CASRLAGPGELFF. In DNA, the CDR3 is TGTGCCAGCCGACTAGCGGGGCCGGGGGAGCTGTTTTTT. V usage is TRBV12-3 or TRBV12-4 and J usage is TRBJ2-2, with 11 bases that match TRBD2. V shed 8 bases and J 8 bases; nucleotides not matched to a gene: 4. The CDR3 runs 13 residues.

The gene calls are TRBV18 and TRBJ1-4; 9 bases fit TRBD1. The V segment lost 2 bases and the J segment 11 bases; nucleotides outside the gene matches: 6. Per germline, CDR1 KGHSH and CDR2 LQKENI. This CDR3 is 14 amino acids long. The CDR3 DNA reads TGTGCCAGCTCACCAGGGGGACAGGGCGAGAAACTGTTTTTT. Residues: CASSPGGQGEKLFF.

With respect to this clonotype: The conserved phenylalanine or tryptophan is not found at the CDR3 terminus, so this likely reflects a read error. The chain has TRBV7-9 and TRBJ1-1; possible D gene TRBD1, 6 bases. Germline CDR1 and CDR2: SEHNR and FQNEAQ (reference sequence). V lost 1 base and J 5 bases, leaving 11 bases between the germline ends. The CDR3 contains 14 residues. The CDR3 loop reads CASSLEQGGTEAFC. In DNA, the CDR3 is TGTGCCAGCAGCTTAGAACAGGGAGGGACTGAAGCTTTCTGT.

This sequence joins TRBV2 and TRBJ2-7; weak D call: TRBD1 (5 bases). The V and J ends lost 6 bases and 1 base respectively, with 13 bases between them. In germline, CDR1 is SNHLY, CDR2 FYNNEI. This CDR3 has 14 amino acids. DNA for the CDR3: TGTGCCAGCAGCGCTGTCAGGGAATCCTACGAGCAGTACTTC. Translated, it gives CASSAVRESYEQYF.

This clonotype was seen more than once but under ten times. This sequence joins TRBV3-1 and TRBJ1-2; no firm D call. This CDR3 region has 12 residues. V lost 0 bases and J 6 bases, leaving 5 bases between the germline ends. Looked up from germline, CDR1 is LGHDT and CDR2 is YNNKEL (reference sequence). CDR3 nucleotide sequence: TGTGCCAGCAGCCAAGACAATAATGGCTACACCTTC. Translated: CASSQDNNGYTF.

This chain uses TRBV6-6 with TRBJ2-3; D is perhaps TRBD1 or TRBD2 (6 bases each). With 0 bases removed from V and 3 bases from J, the gap between germline ends came to 10 bases. This CDR3 has 15 amino acids. Germline CDR1 MNHNY, CDR2 SVGAGI (reference sequence). CDR3 sequence (DNA): TGTGCCAGCAGTTACTCGAGGGGGGCGACAGATACGCAGTATTTT. As protein: CASSYSRGATDTQYF.

This clonotype appeared a few times. CDR3 residues: CSVEVQGEYEQYF. The CDR3 nucleotides are TGCAGCGTTGAAGTGCAGGGAGAGTACGAGCAGTACTTC. The V and J genes are TRBV29-1 and TRBJ2-7; D possibly uses TRBD1 or TRBD2 (5 bases each). CDR1 and CDR2 from the germline V gene are SQVTM and ANQGSEA. The CDR3 length is 13 residues. Trimming stripped 1 base from V and 4 bases from J, with 11 bases between.

The V call is TRBV7-2, the J call TRBJ1-1, with D uncertain. From germline, CDR1 is SGHTA and CDR2 FQGNSA. V was clipped by 5 bases and J by 5 bases, with 21 bases between them. The CDR3 runs 16 residues. DNA for the CDR3: TGTGCCAGCAGCGAAAGGTATTATTTGGAAAAGACTGAAGCTTTCTTT. Protein sequence: CASSERYYLEKTEAFF.

A few counts support this clonotype. The CDR3 coding sequence is TGTGCCAGCAGCAAGGAGTGGACTGGGGCCAACGTCCTGACTTTC. It codes for CASSKEWTGANVLTF. V gene TRBV3-1 combines with J gene TRBJ2-6; D ambiguous. V dropped 5 bases and J dropped 2 bases, with 10 bases sitting between them. The CDR3 extends over 15 amino acids. CDR1 and CDR2 (germline): LGHDT, YNNKEL (reference sequence).